This note documents a single T cell receptor (beta chain) sequence. Sequenced by immunoSEQ multiplex PCR; TCRdb stores in-frame clones only, minus some. The sample has around 96,000 clones, 90% seen once. The CDR3 loop spans 13 amino acids. CDR1 SNHLY and CDR2 FYNNEI come from the germline V gene. J was trimmed by 4 bases and V by 8 bases; bases with no gene match: 5. The data belong to a study of graft-versus-host responses after intestinal transplantation. The J gene is TRBJ2-7, the V gene TRBV2, with 10 bases identical to TRBD1. The sample in question was PBMCs, obtained about 440 days after intestinal transplant. The receptor's source is a human patient who received an intestinal transplant, so some T cells may come from the graft donor. The CDR3 DNA sequence: TGTGCCAGCCACTGGACAGGGGGGTACGAGCAGTACTTC. Translating gives CASHWTGGYEQYF.